This passage covers 24 T cell receptor beta chains from one sample sequenced in a study of OX40 agonist ivuxolimab in advanced cancers. The method was immunoSEQ multiplex PCR; TCRdb's version includes in-frame clones alone and lacks a portion of them. The sample shows roughly 70,000 clones, 88% of them seen only once. Sequencing used CD4+ or CD8+ T cells sorted from blood, obtained in a trial of the OX40 agonist ivuxolimab. These receptors all come from an adult with an advanced solid tumor such as melanoma, head and neck, liver or kidney cancer.

The rearrangement links TRBV6-1 to TRBJ2-3; TRBD1 matches at 9 bases. The V segment lost 1 base and the J segment 3 bases; nucleotides outside the gene matches: 5. Germline V CDR1 and CDR2: MNHNS, SASEGT. The CDR3 totals 16 residues. The CDR3 bases are TGTGCCAGCAGTGAAGGAGGAGGACAGGGGACAGATACGCAGTATTTT. Protein: CASSEGGGQGTDTQYF.

The CDR3 DNA is TGTGCCATCAGTGCGGGACTAGCGGGGAACTCCTACGAGCAGTACTTC. It specifies CAISAGLAGNSYEQYF. The V and J genes are TRBV10-3 and TRBJ2-7, with 13 nucleotides matching TRBD2. CDR1 and CDR2 from the germline V gene are ENHRY and SYGVKD. Losses at the gene ends were 4 bases for V and 0 bases for J; bases not matched to a gene: 3. The CDR3 loop spans 16 amino acids.

This chain connects TRBV4-1 to TRBJ2-6; the D is unclear. Germline V gives CDR1 MGHRA, CDR2 YSYEKL. The ends were cut back, 0 bases at V and 0 bases at J, with 6 bases in the middle. This CDR3 region has 16 residues. CDR3 DNA: TGCGCCAGCAGCCAAGAAACACACTCTGGGGCCAACGTCCTGACTTTC. Protein sequence: CASSQETHSGANVLTF.

This sequence joins TRBV7-2 and TRBJ2-3, with a possible D match to TRBD2 (5 bases). CDR1 SGHTA and CDR2 FQGNSA come from the germline V gene. The V gene lost 4 bases and the J gene lost 3 bases, with 11 bases spanning the gap. CDR3 length: 14 residues. The CDR3 DNA reads TGTGCCAGCAGCTCGGGAATTGAGACAGATACGCAGTATTTT. Translated, it gives CASSSGIETDTQYF.

The chain uses TRBV6-1 and TRBJ2-5, with TRBD1 matching 7 bases. Germline CDR1 is MNHNS and CDR2 is SASEGT. The CDR3 covers 15 residues. V gave up 1 base and J gave up 2 bases; unmatched junction bases: 4. The CDR3 loop reads CASSEGGTAQETQYF. The CDR3 region has the DNA TGTGCCAGCAGTGAAGGGGGGACAGCTCAAGAGACCCAGTACTTC.

The gene calls are TRBV5-1 and TRBJ2-7, with D perhaps given as TRBD1 or TRBD2 (6 bases each). Germline CDR1 reads SGHRS; CDR2 reads YFSETQ. This CDR3 contains 14 residues. Trimming shortened V by 1 base and J by 4 bases, and 12 bases separated the two germline ends. CDR3 sequence reads: CASSLLPGAYEQYF. CDR3 sequence (DNA): TGCGCCAGCAGCTTGCTGCCGGGGGCTTACGAGCAGTACTTC.

The chain recombines TRBV7-3 with TRBJ2-3; maybe TRBD1 (6 bases). V was pared by 5 bases and J by 3 bases, with 12 bases between. Germline CDR1 SGHTA, CDR2 FQGTGA. This CDR3 has 14 residues. CDR3 sequence reads: CASSGGGGTDTQYF. CDR3 coding DNA: TGTGCCAGCAGCGGTGGGGGCGGTACAGATACGCAGTATTTT.

This chain uses TRBV30 with TRBJ1-3; unclear D gene. V lost 0 bases and J 2 bases, leaving 8 bases between the germline ends. Germline V CDR1 and CDR2: GTSNPN, SVGIG (reference sequence). This CDR3 is 14 amino acids long. CDR3 nucleotides: TGTGCCTGGAGTGTATCAGACGCTGGAAACACCATATATTTT. This gives the protein CAWSVSDAGNTIYF.

The chain recombines TRBV14 with TRBJ2-3; D is unclear. CDR3 length equals 12 residues. Trimming pared 1 base from V and 5 bases from J, leaving 4 bases between. CDR1 is SGHDN and CDR2 is FVKESK in the germline V gene. CDR3 loop: CASSQVRDTQYF. The DNA of the CDR3 is TGTGCCAGCAGCCAAGTTCGAGATACGCAGTATTTT.

This clone has only one observation. The chain is built from TRBV20-1 and TRBJ1-1; D is unclear. V was trimmed by 5 bases and J by 3 bases, leaving 7 bases between them. The CDR3 sequence is 11 residues long. CDR1 and CDR2 from the germline V gene are DFQATT and SNEGSKA (reference sequence). CDR3 protein: CSAYGDTEAFF. In nucleotides, the CDR3 is TGCAGTGCTTACGGCGACACTGAAGCTTTCTTT.

This chain links TRBV5-1 with TRBJ2-7; TRBD2 might be the D (5 bases). The V end lost 0 bases, the J end lost 9 bases, and 16 bases lay between the germline ends. CDR1 is SGHRS, CDR2 YFSETQ, per germline. This CDR3 comprises 14 residues. The CDR3 bases are TGCGCCAGCAGCTTGGCCGGGGAACTTATAGGGCAGTACTTC. This translates into CASSLAGELIGQYF.

CDR3 DNA: TGTGCCAGCAACCTGGGACAGGAGAATTCACCCCTCCACTTT. Encoded protein: CASNLGQENSPLHF. This sequence joins TRBV6-5 and TRBJ1-6; TRBD1 aligns across 8 bases. Germline V gives CDR1 MNHEY, CDR2 SVGAGI. V lost 7 bases, J lost 7 bases, and 6 bases stayed unmatched. The CDR3 spans 14 residues.

The V and J genes are TRBV28 and TRBJ2-5; 14 bases agree with TRBD2. Per germline, CDR1 MDHEN and CDR2 SYDVKM. The junction had 2 bases not matched to a gene; V was cut back by 7 bases and J by 4 bases. This CDR3 has 14 amino acids. This chain's CDR3 is CASIGLAGGETQYF. CDR3 bases: TGTGCCAGCATAGGACTAGCGGGAGGAGAGACCCAGTACTTC.

The V call is TRBV9, the J call TRBJ2-7, with D maybe TRBD1 (6 bases). Trimming cost V 1 base and J 0 bases, with 17 bases left between them. The CDR3 spans 17 residues. The germline V gene has CDR1 SGDLS and CDR2 YYNGEE. The CDR3 DNA is TGTGCCAGCAGCGTACCCGTGGACAGCGCGAGCTCCTACGAGCAGTACTTC. It yields the protein CASSVPVDSASSYEQYF.

The rearrangement links TRBV5-5 to TRBJ1-4; no clear D. V lost 2 bases and J lost 5, with 13 bases in between. Per germline, CDR1 SGHKS and CDR2 YYEKEE (reference sequence). This CDR3 has 15 amino acids. This CDR3 is CASSFSPGPNEKLFF. Here the CDR3 DNA reads TGTGCCAGCAGCTTTTCTCCAGGACCGAATGAAAAACTGTTTTTT.

This chain connects TRBV19 to TRBJ1-5; 7 bases align to TRBD1. The CDR3 has 14 residues. V lost 5 bases to trimming and J lost 6 bases; unmatched junction nucleotides: 7. CDR1 and CDR2 from the germline V gene are LNHDA and SQIVND (reference sequence). CDR3 bases: TGTGCCAGTAGTCTTAGCAGGGGGAGTCAGCCCCAGCATTTT. Translated: CASSLSRGSQPQHF. The full variable domain, in which reference TRBV19 and TRBJ1-5 provide the parts outside the CDR3, is DGGITQSPKYLFRKEGQNVTLSCEQNLNHDAMYWYRQDPGQGLRLIYYSQIVNDFQKGDIAEGYSVSREKKESFPLTVTSAQKNPTAFYLCASSLSRGSQPQHFGDGTRLSIL.

J is TRBJ1-1 and V is TRBV6-4; a possible D gene is TRBD1 (5 bases). Germline values: CDR1 MRHNA, CDR2 SNTAGT. V gave up 0 bases and J gave up 4 bases, with 9 bases separating them. The CDR3 loop spans 14 amino acids. CDR3 DNA sequence: TGTGCCAGCAGTGACTCCAGCAGGGCCACTGAAGCTTTCTTT. This gives the protein CASSDSSRATEAFF.

This clone was recorded only once. V usage is TRBV29-1 and J usage is TRBJ2-1; no clear D. Germline CDR1 and CDR2: SQVTM and ANQGSEA. The CDR3 consists of 11 residues. Trimming cost V 6 bases and J 9 bases, with 12 bases left between them. For the CDR3, the DNA is TGCAGCGTCGCCCCCGGCGCTGAGCAGTTCTTC. Protein sequence: CSVAPGAEQFF.

This chain joins TRBV11-3 and TRBJ2-1; D is ambiguous. Germline assignment: CDR1 SGHNT and CDR2 YENEEA. CDR3 length equals 14 residues. V was pared by 0 bases and J by 9 bases, with 12 bases between. For the CDR3, the DNA is TGTGCCAGCAGCTTAGATCCAGGCAACGCTGAGCAGTTCTTC. It codes for CASSLDPGNAEQFF.

This chain uses TRBV6-5 with TRBJ1-3; D unresolved. Germline V gene lookup returns CDR1 MNHEY and CDR2 SVGAGI. The germline V and J ends were trimmed by 0 bases and 0 bases, with 3 bases remaining between them. The CDR3 extends over 14 amino acids. The CDR3 reads CASSYSSSGNTIYF. The CDR3 nucleotides read TGTGCCAGCAGTTACTCAAGCTCTGGAAACACCATATATTTT.

V and J are TRBV19 and TRBJ2-6; D remains ambiguous. V was clipped by 1 base and J by 0 bases, with 13 bases between them. This CDR3 is 18 amino acids long. CDR1 is LNHDA and CDR2 is SQIVND in the germline V gene (reference sequence). The CDR3 nucleotides read TGTGCCAGTAGTATAGTTTTCAGCCGCTCCTCTGGGGCCAACGTCCTGACTTTC. Protein product: CASSIVFSRSSGANVLTF. Full variable domain (rest looked up from reference TRBV19 and TRBJ2-6): DGGITQSPKYLFRKEGQNVTLSCEQNLNHDAMYWYRQDPGQGLRLIYYSQIVNDFQKGDIAEGYSVSREKKESFPLTVTSAQKNPTAFYLCASSIVFSRSSGANVLTFGAGSRLTVL.

The rearrangement joins TRBV5-4 to TRBJ1-6; 7 bases map to TRBD1. Losses at the gene ends were 3 bases for V and 8 bases for J; bases not matched to a gene: 8. CDR3 length: 15 amino acids. Germline CDR1 and CDR2: SGHNT and YYREEE (reference sequence). Here the CDR3 DNA reads TGTGCCAGCAGCTCTTTTCGGACAGGCTATTCACCCCTCCACTTT. It translates to CASSSFRTGYSPLHF.

The chain has TRBV28 and TRBJ2-3; D gene ambiguous. V shed 7 bases and J shed 0 bases, with 14 bases lying between them. Germline-derived CDR1 and CDR2 are MDHEN and SYDVKM. The CDR3 sequence is 15 residues long. The CDR3 reads CASTLGVLSTDTQYF. The CDR3 nucleotides read TGTGCCAGCACTCTTGGCGTACTAAGCACAGATACGCAGTATTTT.

The chain is built from TRBV6-5 and TRBJ2-7; tentative D call: TRBD2 (6 bases). Germline values: CDR1 MNHEY, CDR2 SVGAGI. CDR3 length: 14 amino acids. With 7 bases removed from V and 0 bases from J, the gap between germline ends came to 13 bases. The CDR3 sequence: CASKVAGSSYEQYF. The CDR3, as DNA: TGTGCCAGCAAGGTGGCGGGGAGCTCCTACGAGCAGTACTTC.